This T cell receptor (beta chain) emerged from a study of cytomegalovirus exposure and HLA in healthy donors. PCR involved 60 Vbeta and 13 Jbeta primers. The method was immunoSEQ multiplex PCR; TCRdb's version includes in-frame clones alone and lacks a portion of them. This sample's clone table lists roughly 120,000 clones. CDR1 and CDR2 (germline): KGHSH, LQKENI. This CDR3 contains 17 residues. V lost 3 bases, J lost 4 bases, and 21 bases lay in between. Notes on this clone: The antigen is undetermined.

Study outcomes and limitations: Among TCR beta chains of equal frequency, HLA-associated ones were more clonally expanded in a later analysis.

The material sequenced was PBMCs. The clonotype was recovered from a man aged 30 to 45 in good health and CMV-seronegative. The J gene is TRBJ1-1, the V gene TRBV18; perhaps TRBD1 as D (5 bases). Here the CDR3 reads CASSPGREQRMGTEAFF. CDR3 coding DNA: TGTGCCAGCTCACCTGGCAGGGAACAACGGATGGGCACTGAAGCTTTCTTT.